A single sample is the source of the 9 T cell receptor beta chains below, sequenced in a study of T cells in Graves' hyperthyroidism and ophthalmopathy (dated by TCRdb to about 2019). The library was made by multiplex PCR. Sequencing instrument: Illumina HiSeq 2000. Amplification of TCR beta CDR3 regions was carried out from RNA transcripts. For the first round of RT-PCR on the TCR CDR3, the HTBI primer set was used together with the Qiagen OneStep RT-PCR kit. TCRdb redid the processing of the public reads, applying fastp at Q25 and MiXCR, and retained in-frame beta chains. Rows with a matching CDR3 protein are joined into one entry that keeps the most common DNA and genes. Within this sample are approximately 690,000 distinct CDR3 sequences, with roughly 20% of them counted one time only. The ten largest clones capture approximately 30% of the sample. Specimen: blood. These receptors were obtained from a man between 25 and 39 years old with Graves' ophthalmopathy.

The J gene is TRBJ2-5, the V gene TRBV24-1; the match to TRBD2 covers 7 bases. V gave up 3 bases and J gave up 5 bases; unmatched junction bases: 11. The CDR3 is 16 residues long. The germline CDR1 and CDR2 sequences are KGHDR and SFDVKD. The CDR3 loop is CATSDPSIGEGETQYF. CDR3 nucleotides: TGTGCCACCAGTGATCCGAGCATCGGGGAGGGGGAGACCCAGTACTTC.

This clonotype was seen many times. This CDR3 reads CATSDRRDTEAFF. The CDR3 region has the DNA TGTGCCACCAGTGACCGTCGGGACACTGAAGCTTTCTTT. The chain joins TRBV24-1 to TRBJ1-1; D uncertain. CDR3 length: 13 residues. Per the germline V gene, CDR1 is KGHDR and CDR2 is SFDVKD. V dropped 4 bases and J dropped 3 bases, with 8 bases sitting between them.

This clonotype occurred a few times. This chain joins TRBV4-1 and TRBJ1-2; D not resolved. Trimming pared 4 bases from V and 5 bases from J, leaving 26 bases between. The length of the CDR3 is 18 residues. CDR1 and CDR2 from the germline V gene are MGHRA and YSYEKL. The CDR3 sequence: CASSPSPLRGSDPYGYTF. The CDR3 DNA follows: TGCGCCAGCAGCCCGTCCCCCCTCCGCGGGTCCGATCCTTATGGCTACACCTTC.

The rearrangement uses TRBV20-1 and TRBJ2-3, with 8 bases identical to TRBD2. Trimming at V came to 6 bases and at J to 3 bases, leaving 11 bases not matched to a gene. CDR3 length: 15 residues. The germline V gene encodes CDR1 DFQATT and CDR2 SNEGSKA (reference sequence). The CDR3 is CSASLTSGTTDTQYF. DNA for the CDR3: TGCAGTGCCAGCCTTACTAGCGGTACTACAGATACGCAGTATTTT.

This clonotype was counted at least ten times. The chain employs TRBV18 and TRBJ1-1; D gene uncertain. CDR3 size: 13 residues. V was shortened by 1 base and J by 1 base, with 4 bases between the two germline ends. Germline-derived CDR1 and CDR2 are KGHSH and LQKENI. The CDR3 loop is CASSPQANTEAFF. The CDR3 DNA reads TGTGCCAGCTCACCACAGGCGAACACTGAAGCTTTCTTT.

V usage is TRBV5-4 and J usage is TRBJ2-1, with 8 bases identical to TRBD2. V gave up 0 bases and J gave up 3 bases; unmatched junction bases: 5. From germline, CDR1 is SGHNT and CDR2 YYREEE (reference sequence). This CDR3 region has 16 residues. Here the CDR3 DNA reads TGTGCCAGCAGCTTGGCCCCTAGCGGGTTCTACAATGAGCAGTTCTTC. The encoded protein is CASSLAPSGFYNEQFF.

This chain links TRBV5-1 with TRBJ1-2; tentatively, D is TRBD1 (5 bases). V dropped 5 bases and J dropped 7 bases, with 15 bases sitting between them. The germline CDR1 and CDR2 sequences are SGHRS and YFSETQ. The length of the CDR3 is 13 residues. CDR3 sequence (DNA): TGCGCCAGCAGAGGAAAAGGGACCTGTGGCTACACCTTC. Encoded protein: CASRGKGTCGYTF.

This clonotype appeared many times. The chain combines TRBV7-2 with TRBJ2-1; 9 bases are shared with TRBD2. The CDR3 length is 15 residues. The germline V gene has CDR1 SGHTA and CDR2 FQGNSA. The V and J ends lost 6 bases and 4 bases, in that order; junction bases with no gene match: 7. The CDR3 sequence: CASSDRGRGYNEQFF. The CDR3 DNA is TGTGCCAGCAGTGACCGCGGGAGGGGTTACAATGAGCAGTTCTTC.

This clonotype was observed a few times. The gene calls are TRBV20-1 and TRBJ1-2; D gene unclear. Between the trimmed V and J ends, which lost 3 bases and 8 bases, there was a span of 7 bases. Germline CDR1 and CDR2: DFQATT and SNEGSKA (reference sequence). This CDR3 is built from 10 residues. For the CDR3, the DNA is TGCAGTGCTAGTAAGAGGGGCTACACCTTC. It yields the protein CSASKRGYTF.